This paragraph covers one TCR beta chain sequence. Profiled with immunoSEQ multiplex PCR; TCRdb holds only in-frame clones, not every one. The sample has tens of thousands of clones, around nine tenths seen once; the top ten hold around 0.76%. This entry belongs to a study of OX40 agonist ivuxolimab in advanced cancers. About the study: Treatment of patients was with ivuxolimab, an agonistic anti-OX40 (CD134) antibody.

The ends lost 0 bases at V and 0 bases at J; junction bases unmatched: 10. Germline CDR1 and CDR2: LGHNA and YSLEER. This CDR3 has 20 amino acids. The genes are TRBV4-3 and TRBJ2-6, with 8 bases matching TRBD1. Sequenced material: CD4+ or CD8+ T cells sorted from blood, taken in a trial of the OX40 agonist ivuxolimab. The source is an adult with an advanced solid tumor such as melanoma, head and neck, liver or kidney cancer. The CDR3: CASSQDLVDRVFSGANVLTF. The CDR3 DNA sequence: TGCGCCAGCAGCCAAGATTTGGTGGACAGGGTTTTCTCTGGGGCCAACGTCCTGACTTTC.